The 12 T cell receptor beta chains reported below all come from one sample, sequenced in a study of metastatic and nonmetastatic thyroid tumors. Ahead of thyroid surgery, no patient had received treatment of any kind. TCRdb reanalyzed the PCR reads via MiXCR. This sample has about 40,000 clones, with approximately 13% found just once. Sequencing was carried out using blood. The source is a female donor with papillary thyroid cancer or a benign thyroid nodule (not recorded which). Some clones in this sample may be carry-over from other donors' samples.

The sample holds many counts of this clone. Distinct nucleotide sequences in the sample also encode this CDR3. J is TRBJ2-3 and V is TRBV5-5; 8 bases match TRBD1. The CDR3 contains 15 residues. V was clipped by 1 base and J by 4 bases; unmatched bases: 5. Germline CDR1 reads SGHKS; CDR2 reads YYEKEE (reference sequence). Written as DNA, the CDR3 is TGTGCCAGCAGCTTGTCAGGGGGCGCGGCAGATACGCAGTATTTT. It yields the protein CASSLSGGAADTQYF.

Details on this clone: The CDR3 ends on some other residue instead of the conserved phenylalanine or tryptophan, so this is likely a read error. The DNA is omitted, as the CDR3 cannot be located on it reliably, and the CDR3 follows TCRdb's listing. The CDR3 sequence is CAGSERGNTEAYL. The J gene is TRBJ1-1, the V gene TRBV6-1. Ends included, the CDR3 has 13 residues. Per germline, CDR1 MNHNS and CDR2 SASEGT.

This clone came up many times. This chain connects TRBV28 to TRBJ1-5, with TRBD1 as a possible D gene (6 bases). The CDR3 extends over 14 amino acids. Trimming left V 7 bases short and J 7 bases short, with 17 bases between. Germline CDR1 reads MDHEN; CDR2 reads SYDVKM. DNA for the CDR3: TGTGCCAGCACCTCCGGCAGGGGTTGGCAGCCCCAGCATTTT. Protein sequence: CASTSGRGWQPQHF. The complete variable domain, with remaining parts taken from reference TRBV28 and TRBJ1-5, reads DVKVTQSSRYLVKRTGEKVFLECVQDMDHENMFWYRQDPGLGLRLIYFSYDVKMKEKGDIPEGYSVSREKKERFSLILESASTNQTSMYLCASTSGRGWQPQHFGDGTRLSIL.

The chain carries TRBV6-1 and TRBJ1-2, with D perhaps matching TRBD1 (5 bases). This CDR3 is built from 12 residues. Trimming shortened V by 6 bases and J by 7 bases, and 12 bases separated the two germline ends. Germline V gene data show CDR1 as MNHNS and CDR2 as SASEGT. In DNA form, the CDR3 reads TGTGCCAGCAGCTACAGGCGATGTGGCTACACCTTC. Translated: CASSYRRCGYTF.

This clone came up a few times. This chain connects TRBV4-2 to TRBJ1-4; possible D gene TRBD1, 6 bases. The germline V gene encodes CDR1 LGHNA and CDR2 YNFKEQ. V gave up 0 bases and J gave up 1 base, with 9 bases separating them. The CDR3 has 16 residues. The CDR3 DNA sequence: TGTGCCAGCAGCCAAGACCTCAGGGGAACTAATGAAAAACTGTTTTTT. Translating gives CASSQDLRGTNEKLFF.

In this sample, this clone turned up many times. The J gene is TRBJ1-5, the V gene TRBV29-1; D is ambiguous. V was cut by 0 bases and J by 0 bases, with 9 bases left in between. CDR3 length: 15 amino acids. In germline, CDR1 is SQVTM, CDR2 ANQGSEA. The CDR3 is CSVEEDGYSNQPQHF. CDR3 bases: TGCAGCGTTGAAGAGGACGGTTATAGCAATCAGCCCCAGCATTTT.

This clone was observed many times. The chain joins TRBV11-3 to TRBJ2-7; tentatively, D is TRBD2 (6 bases). The CDR3 runs 13 residues. CDR1 SGHNT and CDR2 YENEEA come from the germline V gene. V gave up 7 bases and J gave up 7 bases, with 17 bases separating them. CDR3 protein: CASKRESPEEQYF. CDR3 nucleotides: TGTGCCAGCAAACGGGAGTCGCCGGAGGAGCAGTACTTC.

The sample holds many counts of this clone. CDR3 coding DNA: TGTGCCAGCGACCCCGGACTAGTACTCTACAATGAGCAGTTCTTC. It encodes CASDPGLVLYNEQFF. The chain recombines TRBV6-1 with TRBJ2-1; 7 bases are a match to TRBD2. The trim removed 8 bases at V and 3 bases at J, leaving 10 bases unmatched. This CDR3 spans 15 amino acids. CDR1 and CDR2 from the germline V gene are MNHNS and SASEGT.

This clone was found many times. This chain connects TRBV7-6 to TRBJ2-7; D assignment may be TRBD1 or TRBD2 (6 bases each). Germline CDR1 and CDR2: SGHVS and FNYEAQ. The CDR3 is 15 amino acids. The V and J ends lost 2 bases and 4 bases respectively, with 15 bases between them. CDR3 in DNA: TGTGCCAGCAGCTTAATCAGGGGAGGTAATTACGAGCAGTACTTC. This sequence encodes CASSLIRGGNYEQYF.

This clone appeared once. V and J are TRBV5-5 and TRBJ1-2; TRBD1 might be the D (5 bases). The CDR3 length is 13 residues. Germline CDR1 reads SGHKS; CDR2 reads YYEKEE (reference sequence). V lost 5 bases and J 9 bases, leaving 17 bases between the germline ends. This chain's CDR3 is CASSSDLGASYTF. Here the CDR3 DNA reads TGTGCCAGCAGTTCGGACCTAGGGGCAAGCTACACCTTC.

This clone was found many times. The chain carries TRBV18 and TRBJ2-2; D unresolved. Germline CDR1 is KGHSH and CDR2 is LQKENI. CDR3 length equals 13 residues. Trimming took 0 bases from V and 4 from J, leaving 3 bases between them. Written as DNA, the CDR3 is TGTGCCAGCTCACCACCGGGCACCGGGGAGCTGTTTTTT. Its protein product is CASSPPGTGELFF. Complete variable domain (other parts from reference TRBV18 and TRBJ2-2): NAGVMQNPRHLVRRRGQEARLRCSPMKGHSHVYWYRQLPEEGLKFMVYLQKENIIDESGMPKERFSAEFPKEGPSILRIQQVVRGDSAAYFCASSPPGTGELFFGEGSRLTVL.

This clone was counted ten times or more. The gene calls are TRBV12-3 or TRBV12-4 and TRBJ1-5; D unresolved. V gave up 7 bases and J gave up 5 bases, with 9 bases separating them. This CDR3 region has 12 residues. The CDR3 DNA reads as TGTGCCAGCACCACTAGGGATCAGCCCCAGCATTTT. Translating gives CASTTRDQPQHF.